Shown below are 15 T cell receptor beta chains from a single sample sequenced in a study of blood T cell repertoires in COVID-19. Sequencing used immunoSEQ multiplex PCR; TCRdb keeps in-frame clones, though not all of them. The sample has roughly 100,000 clones, 70% to 90% seen once. Sample: peripheral blood. Source of these receptors: a human donor in a cohort sampled during active COVID-19.

The J gene is TRBJ2-2, the V gene TRBV6-2 or TRBV6-3; 11 nucleotides agree with TRBD2. Germline-derived CDR1 and CDR2 are MNHEY and SVGEGT. The V segment lost 6 bases and the J segment 2 bases; nucleotides outside the gene matches: 5. This CDR3 region has 16 residues. CDR3 sequence: CASSLAGGQNTGELFF. The CDR3, as DNA: TGTGCCAGCAGCCTAGCGGGGGGCCAAAACACCGGGGAGCTGTTTTTT.

The chain couples TRBV6-2 or TRBV6-3 to TRBJ2-3; TRBD1 matches at 8 bases. Germline CDR1 is MNHEY and CDR2 is SVGEGT. The CDR3 is 14 amino acids. Trimming removed 5 bases from V and 3 bases from J; junction bases left unmatched: 4. CDR3 bases: TGTGCCAGCAGTACCAGGGGGCTTACAGATACGCAGTATTTT. This translates into CASSTRGLTDTQYF.

The rearrangement uses TRBV28 and TRBJ1-2; TRBD1 agrees at 7 bases. Germline-derived CDR1 and CDR2 are MDHEN and SYDVKM. Trimming removed 5 bases from V and 2 bases from J; junction bases left unmatched: 2. The CDR3 runs to 13 residues. CDR3 bases: TGTGCCAGCAGTCGACAGGGCAACTATGGCTACACCTTC. Its translation: CASSRQGNYGYTF.

The rearrangement uses TRBV7-3 and TRBJ2-1; 10 nucleotides match TRBD2. After removal of 5 bases from V and 9 bases from J, the junction contained 7 bases not matched to a gene. The germline V gene encodes CDR1 SGHTA and CDR2 FQGTGA. This CDR3 comprises 14 residues. The CDR3, as DNA: TGTGCCAGCAGCCGGAGCGGGGGGGCAGGTGAGCAGTTCTTC. This translates into CASSRSGGAGEQFF.

In this sample, this clone turned up once. The chain links TRBV19 to TRBJ2-2, with D maybe TRBD2 (6 bases). V gave up 7 bases and J gave up 4 bases, with 19 bases separating them. Germline values: CDR1 LNHDA, CDR2 SQIVND (reference sequence). There are 16 residues in the CDR3. The CDR3 bases are TGTGCCAGTACGAGTCCGGGCGGGGAGACCACCGGGGAGCTGTTTTTT. Translated, it gives CASTSPGGETTGELFF.

The sample holds a few counts of this clone. The rearrangement uses TRBV10-1 and TRBJ1-1; D remains ambiguous. Trimming pared 2 bases from V and 10 bases from J, leaving 11 bases between. CDR3 length: 12 amino acids. The germline V gene encodes CDR1 WNHNN and CDR2 SYGVQD (reference sequence). DNA of the CDR3: TGCGCCAGCAGTGAGACGGGGAGAGGAGCTTTCTTT. Protein sequence: CASSETGRGAFF.

The chain is built from TRBV7-2 and TRBJ2-7; D might be TRBD1 (6 bases). CDR1 SGHTA and CDR2 FQGNSA come from the germline V gene. Deletions cut 2 bases from V and 1 base from J, with 12 bases between. The CDR3 has 15 residues. The DNA of the CDR3 is TGTGCCAGCAGCTTACAGGGCCAGGGGTCCTACGAGCAGTACTTC. This gives the protein CASSLQGQGSYEQYF.

This clone was seen only a few times. V gene TRBV7-2 combines with J gene TRBJ2-3; 8 bases match TRBD2. Per the germline V gene, CDR1 is SGHTA and CDR2 is FQGNSA. The junction had 8 bases not matched to a gene; V was cut back by 8 bases and J by 1 base. This CDR3 is 15 amino acids long. CDR3 bases: TGTGCCAGCTCCCTAATGCGGGGGGGCACAGATACGCAGTATTTT. Its translation: CASSLMRGGTDTQYF. The full variable domain, completed using reference TRBV7-2 and TRBJ2-3, is GAGVSQSPSNKVTEKGKDVELRCDPISGHTALYWYRQSLGQGLEFLIYFQGNSAPDKSGLPSDRFSAERTGGSVSTLTIQRTQQEDSAVYLCASSLMRGGTDTQYFGPGTRLTVL.

V and J are TRBV7-6 and TRBJ1-3; 8 nucleotides agree with TRBD1. The V gene end was trimmed by 5 bases and the J gene end by 5 bases; junction bases not matched to a gene: 8. The CDR3 runs 15 residues. The germline V gene encodes CDR1 SGHVS and CDR2 FNYEAQ. The CDR3 bases are TGTGCCAGCAGCCCGGACTGGACAGGGCGAAACACCATATATTTT. Its protein product is CASSPDWTGRNTIYF.

The chain is built from TRBV25-1 and TRBJ2-5, with D tentatively TRBD1 (5 bases). Trimming cost V 2 bases and J 5 bases, with 9 bases left between them. From germline, CDR1 is MGHDK and CDR2 SYGVNS. CDR3 length: 13 residues. CDR3 bases: TGTGCCAGCAGTGAACAGGGTTGGGAGACCCAGTACTTC. Translated, it gives CASSEQGWETQYF.

This chain uses TRBV2 with TRBJ2-2; D is possibly TRBD2 (6 bases). This CDR3 region has 15 residues. Between the trimmed V and J ends, which lost 3 bases and 3 bases, there was a span of 11 bases. Per germline, CDR1 SNHLY and CDR2 FYNNEI. The CDR3 DNA reads as TGTGCCAGCAGTGAGATTAGCGGATACACCGGGGAGCTGTTTTTT. It translates to CASSEISGYTGELFF. The whole variable domain, filled in from reference TRBV2 and TRBJ2-2, reads EPEVTQTPSHQVTQMGQEVILRCVPISNHLYFYWYRQILGQKVEFLVSFYNNEISEKSEIFDDQFSVERPDGSNFTLKIRSTKLEDSAMYFCASSEISGYTGELFFGEGSRLTVL.

CDR3 amino acids: CAITERLAGPNTGELFF. The CDR3, as DNA: TGTGCCATCACGGAGAGGCTTGCGGGACCGAACACCGGGGAGCTGTTTTTT. The chain couples TRBV10-3 to TRBJ2-2; D is possibly TRBD2 (6 bases). Trimming removed 7 bases at V and 0 bases at J, with 18 bases between. CDR3 size: 17 residues. From germline, CDR1 is ENHRY and CDR2 SYGVKD.

The J gene is TRBJ2-5, the V gene TRBV9, with D unresolved. The V end lost 4 bases, the J end lost 2 bases, and 15 bases lay between the germline ends. This CDR3 region has 15 residues. Germline V lookup: CDR1 SGDLS, CDR2 YYNGEE. CDR3 bases: TGTGCCAGCAGCCCACAGACCACCCCACAAGAGACCCAGTACTTC. The encoded protein is CASSPQTTPQETQYF.

This chain uses TRBV7-2 with TRBJ1-2; no reliable D call. With 4 bases removed from V and 4 bases from J, the gap between germline ends came to 13 bases. Germline CDR1 SGHTA, CDR2 FQGNSA. The CDR3 totals 14 residues. Written as DNA, the CDR3 is TGTGCCAGCAGCTCACGTTCTGAACTCTATGGCTACACCTTC. As protein: CASSSRSELYGYTF.

The rearrangement uses TRBV11-2 and TRBJ2-7; 8 bases are shared with TRBD1. The germline V gene encodes CDR1 SGHAT and CDR2 FQNNGV. The length of the CDR3 is 14 residues. J gave up 5 bases and V 3 bases, and 6 bases lay outside the gene matches. The CDR3 is CASSFSDRGNEQYF. Written as DNA, the CDR3 is TGTGCCAGCAGCTTCTCCGACAGGGGCAACGAGCAGTACTTC.